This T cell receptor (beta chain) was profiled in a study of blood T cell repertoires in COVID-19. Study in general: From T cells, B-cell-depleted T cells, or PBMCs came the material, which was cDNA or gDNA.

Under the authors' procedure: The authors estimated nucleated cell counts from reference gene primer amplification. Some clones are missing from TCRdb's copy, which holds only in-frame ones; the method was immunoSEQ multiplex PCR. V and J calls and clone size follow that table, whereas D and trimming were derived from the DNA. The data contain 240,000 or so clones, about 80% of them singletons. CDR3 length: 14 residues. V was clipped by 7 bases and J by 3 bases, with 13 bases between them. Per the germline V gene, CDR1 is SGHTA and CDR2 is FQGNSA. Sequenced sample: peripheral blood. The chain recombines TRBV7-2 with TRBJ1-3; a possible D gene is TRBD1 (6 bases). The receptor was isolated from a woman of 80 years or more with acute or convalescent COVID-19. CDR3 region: CASILDRNGNTIYF. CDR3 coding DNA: TGTGCCAGCATCCTGGACAGAAATGGAAACACCATATATTTT.